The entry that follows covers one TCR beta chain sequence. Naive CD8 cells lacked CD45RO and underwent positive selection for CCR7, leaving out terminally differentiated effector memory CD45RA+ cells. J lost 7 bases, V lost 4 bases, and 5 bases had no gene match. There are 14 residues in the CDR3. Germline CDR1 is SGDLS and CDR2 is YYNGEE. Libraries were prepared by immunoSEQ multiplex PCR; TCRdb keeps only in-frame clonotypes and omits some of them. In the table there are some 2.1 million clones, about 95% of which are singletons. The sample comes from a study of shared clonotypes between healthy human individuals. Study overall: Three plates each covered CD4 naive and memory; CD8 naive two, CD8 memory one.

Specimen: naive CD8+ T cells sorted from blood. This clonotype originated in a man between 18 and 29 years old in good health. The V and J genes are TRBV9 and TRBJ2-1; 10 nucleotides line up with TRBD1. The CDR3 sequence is CASSLTGGINEQFF. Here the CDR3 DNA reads TGTGCCAGCAGCCTGACAGGGGGCATAAATGAGCAGTTCTTC.